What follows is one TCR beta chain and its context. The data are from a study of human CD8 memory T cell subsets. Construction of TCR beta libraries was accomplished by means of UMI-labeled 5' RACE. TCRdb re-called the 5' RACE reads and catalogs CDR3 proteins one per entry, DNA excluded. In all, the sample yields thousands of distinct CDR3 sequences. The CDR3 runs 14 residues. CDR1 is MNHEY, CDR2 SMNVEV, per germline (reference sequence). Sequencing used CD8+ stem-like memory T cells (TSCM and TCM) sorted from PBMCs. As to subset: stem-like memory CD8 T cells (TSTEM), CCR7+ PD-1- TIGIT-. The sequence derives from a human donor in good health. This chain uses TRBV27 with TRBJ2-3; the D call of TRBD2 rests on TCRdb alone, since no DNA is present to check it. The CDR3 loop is CASSSQQEGDTQYF.